What follows are 25 T cell receptor beta chains derived from one specimen sequenced in a study of T cell clonotyping in hematopoietic cell transplantation. Stated time point: recipient sample about 28 days before transplant, after cytoreduction. Method: immunoSEQ multiplex PCR; TCRdb's copy keeps in-frame clones and lacks some. The sample has around 19,000 clones, roughly 77% seen once. The sample in question was peripheral blood mononuclear cells, obtained before stem cell transplant. All receptors derive from a man in his sixties with acute myeloid leukemia. Some clones in this sample may be carry-over from other donors' samples.

This clone was recorded a few times. The chain is built from TRBV4-2 and TRBJ2-5; D possibly corresponds to TRBD2 (5 bases). V lost 1 base, J lost 5 bases, and 11 bases lay in between. CDR1 and CDR2 (germline): LGHNA, YNFKEQ. The CDR3 has 14 amino acids. The DNA for the CDR3 is TGTGCCAGCAGCCAAGCCGCCCCGGGGGAGACCCAGTACTTC. Its translation: CASSQAAPGETQYF.

This clone was detected a few times. The genes are TRBV30 and TRBJ1-2; D is undetermined. This CDR3 spans 14 amino acids. With 2 bases removed from V and 6 bases from J, the gap between germline ends came to 16 bases. Germline V lookup: CDR1 GTSNPN, CDR2 SVGIG (reference sequence). This chain's CDR3 is CAWSTPLFGNGYTF. CDR3 DNA: TGTGCCTGGAGTACACCCTTGTTTGGGAATGGCTACACCTTC.

By share of the sample, this clone is hyperexpanded. This chain uses TRBV5-1 with TRBJ1-1; D gene unclear. The CDR3 is made up of 11 amino acids. The germline V and J ends were trimmed by 4 bases and 7 bases, with 8 bases remaining between them. Germline V gene lookup returns CDR1 SGHRS and CDR2 YFSETQ. CDR3 in DNA: TGCGCCAGCAGCGGGAAGAATGAAGCTTTCTTT. Its protein is CASSGKNEAFF.

The CDR3 nucleotides read TGTGCCAGCAGCTTAGAAGGGGACCAGCCCCAGCATTTT. Translation gives CASSLEGDQPQHF. The chain has TRBV11-2 and TRBJ1-5; maybe TRBD1 (5 bases). The ends were cut back, 0 bases at V and 7 bases at J, with 7 bases in the middle. The CDR3 spans 13 residues. Germline V lookup: CDR1 SGHAT, CDR2 FQNNGV.

The rearrangement joins TRBV27 to TRBJ2-7, with D perhaps given as TRBD1 or TRBD2 (5 bases each). With 2 bases removed from V and 0 bases from J, the gap between germline ends came to 11 bases. CDR1 is MNHEY, CDR2 SMNVEV, per germline (reference sequence). The CDR3 sequence is 15 residues long. CDR3 in amino acids: CASSLSLGRSYEQYF. The CDR3, as DNA: TGTGCCAGCAGTTTAAGTTTGGGACGCTCCTACGAGCAGTACTTC.

This chain joins TRBV27 and TRBJ1-6; D is unclear. The CDR3 runs 13 residues. Germline CDR1 MNHEY, CDR2 SMNVEV (reference sequence). V lost 4 bases and J 11 bases, leaving 12 bases between the germline ends. For the CDR3, the DNA is TGTGCCAGCAGTTATGGGTATCGGGCACCCCTCCACTTT. Amino acid sequence: CASSYGYRAPLHF.

V is TRBV5-1 and J is TRBJ1-1, with D perhaps matching TRBD1 (5 bases). V was trimmed by 1 base and J by 0 bases, leaving 7 bases between them. Germline V gene data show CDR1 as SGHRS and CDR2 as YFSETQ. This CDR3 spans 14 amino acids. The CDR3 is CASSLLQVNTEAFF. The CDR3, as DNA: TGCGCCAGCAGCTTGTTACAGGTGAACACTGAAGCTTTCTTT.

V gene TRBV7-2 combines with J gene TRBJ2-1; D is uncertain. Germline V gives CDR1 SGHTA, CDR2 FQGNSA. Deletions cut 1 base from V and 5 bases from J, with 9 bases between. This CDR3 is 14 amino acids long. CDR3 residues: CASSLEPVDNEQFF. DNA for the CDR3: TGTGCCAGCAGCTTAGAACCAGTCGACAATGAGCAGTTCTTC. The complete variable domain, with remaining parts taken from reference TRBV7-2 and TRBJ2-1, reads GAGVSQSPSNKVTEKGKDVELRCDPISGHTALYWYRQSLGQGLEFLIYFQGNSAPDKSGLPSDRFSAERTGGSVSTLTIQRTQQEDSAVYLCASSLEPVDNEQFFGPGTRLTVL.

The chain uses TRBV4-3 and TRBJ2-7; tentatively, D is TRBD1 (6 bases). The germline V gene has CDR1 LGHNA and CDR2 YSLEER. V shed 1 base and J shed 2 bases, with 12 bases lying between them. The CDR3 covers 15 residues. The CDR3 loop reads CASSQGAGVPYEQYF. The CDR3 nucleotides read TGCGCCAGCAGCCAAGGCGCAGGGGTTCCCTACGAGCAGTACTTC.

The rearrangement joins TRBV2 to TRBJ2-7, with D possibly called TRBD1 or TRBD2 (5 bases each). Trimming removed 4 bases at V and 2 bases at J, with 6 bases between. The CDR3 spans 12 residues. Germline V gene lookup returns CDR1 SNHLY and CDR2 FYNNEI. CDR3 loop: CASSGGTYEQYF. The CDR3 coding sequence is TGTGCCAGCAGTGGGGGGACCTACGAGCAGTACTTC.

The chain uses TRBV13 and TRBJ1-6; D remains ambiguous. This CDR3 is 21 amino acids long. Trimming shortened V by 3 bases and J by 0 bases, and 24 bases separated the two germline ends. Germline V lookup: CDR1 PRHDT, CDR2 FYEKMQ (reference sequence). The CDR3 sequence: CASSFMGVSGRKSSYNSPLHF. The CDR3 DNA is TGTGCCAGCAGCTTTATGGGAGTATCTGGCCGTAAGAGCTCCTATAATTCACCCCTCCACTTT.

The rearrangement joins TRBV5-1 to TRBJ2-3; 7 positions agree with TRBD2. V was pared by 0 bases and J by 1 base, with 5 bases of the junction left unmatched. The CDR3 has 16 residues. Germline V gene lookup returns CDR1 SGHRS and CDR2 YFSETQ. CDR3 residues: CASSLEGREGTDTQYF. As DNA, the CDR3 is TGCGCCAGCAGCTTGGAAGGGAGGGAGGGCACAGATACGCAGTATTTT.

This clone came up a few times. The rearrangement links TRBV5-5 to TRBJ2-7; D gene uncertain. Germline V CDR1 and CDR2: SGHKS, YYEKEE (reference sequence). The CDR3 totals 12 residues. Trimming cost V 3 bases and J 1 base, with 5 bases left between them. In DNA form, the CDR3 reads TGTGCCAGCAGCTCCGCTTCCTACGAGCAGTACTTC. It yields the protein CASSSASYEQYF.

The CDR3 DNA sequence: TGTGCCAGCAGCCCCTCGGGGGTTAACACTGAAGCTTTCTTT. It specifies CASSPSGVNTEAFF. The V call is TRBV7-6, the J call TRBJ1-1; the D gene is possibly TRBD1 (5 bases). Trimming removed 5 bases at V and 2 bases at J, with 12 bases between. The CDR3 runs to 14 residues. CDR1 SGHVS and CDR2 FNYEAQ come from the germline V gene. Together with reference TRBV7-6 and TRBJ1-1, the CDR3 gives the full variable domain: GAGVSQSPRYKVTKRGQDVALRCDPISGHVSLYWYRQALGQGPEFLTYFNYEAQQDKSGLPNDRFSAERPEGSISTLTIQRTEQRDSAMYRCASSPSGVNTEAFFGQGTRLTVV.

The V and J genes are TRBV28 and TRBJ1-5; 7 nucleotides agree with TRBD1. CDR3 length: 15 amino acids. J gave up 0 bases and V 5 bases, and 4 bases lay outside the gene matches. Germline lookup yields CDR1 MDHEN and CDR2 SYDVKM. The CDR3 is CASSPTGNSNQPQHF. DNA of the CDR3: TGTGCCAGCAGTCCGACAGGGAATAGCAATCAGCCCCAGCATTTT.

The chain has TRBV19 and TRBJ2-5; 8 bases map to TRBD2. Germline-derived CDR1 and CDR2 are LNHDA and SQIVND (reference sequence). The CDR3 runs to 16 residues. J lost 0 bases, V lost 6 bases, and 9 bases had no gene match. As DNA, the CDR3 is TGTGCCAGTAGGCCTCCGGGACTAGGAAACCAAGAGACCCAGTACTTC. It specifies CASRPPGLGNQETQYF.

The CDR3 DNA reads TGTGCCAGCAGCCAAGCTCGGGAGGGGATAATCTACGAGCAGTACTTC. It yields the protein CASSQAREGIIYEQYF. This chain connects TRBV14 to TRBJ2-7; 8 bases are shared with TRBD2. The germline V gene encodes CDR1 SGHDN and CDR2 FVKESK. CDR3 length: 16 amino acids. V gave up 1 base and J gave up 3 bases; unmatched junction bases: 8. The variable domain in full, completed from reference TRBV14 and TRBJ2-7, reads EAGVTQFPSHSVIEKGQTVTLRCDPISGHDNLYWYRRVMGKEIKFLLHFVKESKQDESGMPNNRFLAERTGGTYSTLKVQPAELEDSGVYFCASSQAREGIIYEQYFGPGTRLTVT.

This clone turned up a few times. The chain uses TRBV6-5 and TRBJ1-4, with TRBD1 as a possible D gene (5 bases). Germline CDR1 MNHEY, CDR2 SVGAGI. The CDR3 has 14 residues. V lost 6 bases, J lost 10 bases, and 18 bases lay in between. The CDR3 coding sequence is TGTGCCAGCAGGGATGGGACGGCTCGGGGAAAACTGTTTTTT. It is translated as CASRDGTARGKLFF.

The CDR3 sequence: CASRLRKVSQYGYTF. The CDR3 DNA reads as TGTGCCAGCAGGCTAAGGAAGGTGTCTCAGTATGGCTACACCTTC. The rearrangement links TRBV6-5 to TRBJ1-2; no reliable D call. V was pared by 6 bases and J by 5 bases, with 19 bases between. Germline CDR1 reads MNHEY; CDR2 reads SVGAGI. There are 15 residues in the CDR3.

This chain joins TRBV19 and TRBJ1-5, with 9 bases fitting TRBD1. The CDR3 runs to 16 residues. V lost 4 bases, J lost 3 bases, and 7 bases stayed unmatched. Germline-derived CDR1 and CDR2 are LNHDA and SQIVND (reference sequence). CDR3 sequence reads: CASSSLTGGHNQPQHF. The CDR3 DNA reads as TGTGCCAGTAGTAGTCTGACAGGGGGACACAATCAGCCCCAGCATTTT.

This chain joins TRBV7-2 and TRBJ1-1; no clear D. Trimming removed 3 bases at V and 0 bases at J, with 11 bases between. CDR1 is SGHTA, CDR2 FQGNSA, per germline. This CDR3 contains 15 residues. CDR3 in amino acids: CASSLSRLMNTEAFF. The CDR3 coding sequence is TGTGCCAGCAGCTTGTCTCGCTTGATGAACACTGAAGCTTTCTTT.

V is TRBV19 and J is TRBJ2-3; 10 bases are shared with TRBD1. The junction had 8 bases not matched to a gene; V was cut back by 5 bases and J by 3 bases. Germline lookup yields CDR1 LNHDA and CDR2 SQIVND (reference sequence). The CDR3 extends over 16 amino acids. CDR3 DNA: TGTGCCAGTAGTCCTCCTGACAGGGGGCGTACAGATACGCAGTATTTT. Encoded protein: CASSPPDRGRTDTQYF. The full variable domain, its missing parts supplied by reference TRBV19 and TRBJ2-3, is DGGITQSPKYLFRKEGQNVTLSCEQNLNHDAMYWYRQDPGQGLRLIYYSQIVNDFQKGDIAEGYSVSREKKESFPLTVTSAQKNPTAFYLCASSPPDRGRTDTQYFGPGTRLTVL.

The chain has TRBV5-4 and TRBJ2-7; tentatively, D is TRBD1 (5 bases). The CDR3 is made up of 15 amino acids. Trimming removed 2 bases from V and 3 bases from J, with 15 bases in between. CDR1 is SGHNT and CDR2 is YYREEE in the germline V gene (reference sequence). The CDR3 region is CASSLTGQGDYEQYF. The CDR3, as DNA: TGTGCCAGCAGCTTAACGGGCCAGGGCGACTACGAGCAGTACTTC.

The chain employs TRBV7-2 and TRBJ2-1; possibly TRBD1 or TRBD2 for D (6 bases each). From germline, CDR1 is SGHTA and CDR2 FQGNSA. Trimming left V 5 bases short and J 7 bases short, with 12 bases between. This CDR3 comprises 13 residues. CDR3 DNA sequence: TGTGCCAGCAGCACAGGGACTTTTAATGAGCAGTTCTTC. Translating it yields CASSTGTFNEQFF.

The chain recombines TRBV11-3 with TRBJ2-7; D unclear. Germline assignment: CDR1 SGHNT and CDR2 YENEEA. This CDR3 spans 15 amino acids. V shed 0 bases and J shed 0 bases, with 9 bases lying between them. The CDR3 region is CASSLDGPSSYEQYF. The CDR3 DNA sequence: TGTGCCAGCAGCTTAGATGGGCCCAGCTCCTACGAGCAGTACTTC. Filled out from reference TRBV11-3 and TRBJ2-7, the complete variable domain reads EAGVVQSPRYKIIEKKQPVAFWCNPISGHNTLYWYLQNLGQGPELLIRYENEEAVDDSQLPKDRFSAERLKGVDSTLKIQPAELGDSAVYLCASSLDGPSSYEQYFGPGTRLTVT.